These T cell receptor beta chains were read from a single sample in a study of regulatory T cells in long-lasting Graves disease. TCRdb reprocessed the multiplex PCR reads with MiXCR, giving one entry per CDR3 protein. The sample contains under 300,000 distinct CDR3 sequences, 15% to 20% of which appear only once. This sample comprised peripheral blood mononuclear cells (PBMCs), obtained at new diagnosis, from a patient treated with antithyroid drugs. All receptors derive from a female donor with Graves disease. The CDR3 runs from the conserved cysteine through the conserved F or W. Fields, in order: V gene, D gene, J gene, clone size, CDR3 DNA, CDR3 protein. D genes are given only for firm matches. Part of the rows lack a size; the others show once, few, many or a class for expanded clones.

>TRBV28|NA|TRBJ1-4|many
TGTGCCAGCAGTTCCAGGCCGTCCAGGGAGGAAAAACTGTTTTTT
CASSSRPSREEKLFF
>TRBV20-1|TRBD2|TRBJ2-1|NA
TGCAGTGCTAGATCTACTAGCGGAAACTACAATGAGCAGTTCTTC
CSARSTSGNYNEQFF
>TRBV9|TRBD2|TRBJ2-4|NA
TGTGCCAGCAGCGTAGAGGGGACTAGCGGGAGGGCCGCCAAAAACATTCAGTACTTC
CASSVEGTSGRAAKNIQYF
>TRBV19|NA|TRBJ2-3|many
TGTGCCAGTAAAGCCAGCGGGCCAAGCACAGATACGCAGTATTTT
CASKASGPSTDTQYF
>TRBV20-1|NA|TRBJ2-3|many
TGCAGTGCTAGGACAGCACCTCAGGGTACGCAGTATTTT
CSARTAPQGTQYF
>TRBV20-1|NA|TRBJ1-4|few
TGCAGTACCCCTGGTTCCAATGAAAAACTGTTTTTT
CSTPGSNEKLFF
>TRBV6-5|NA|TRBJ2-2|NA
TGTGCCAGCAGTTACTCAGCCGGGACTTCGAACACCGGGGAGCTGTTTTTT
CASSYSAGTSNTGELFF
>TRBV2|TRBD1|TRBJ2-7|many
TGTGCCAGCACCCGGACAGGGTACTACGAGCAGTACTTC
CASTRTGYYEQYF
>TRBV7-7|TRBD2|TRBJ2-4|many
TGTGCTAGCAGCGCCCCCGGACTAGCGGGAGACATTCAGTACTTC
CASSAPGLAGDIQYF
>TRBV20-1|NA|TRBJ2-3|many
TGCAGTGCTAGAGATTCCCGCACAGATACGCAGTATTTT
CSARDSRTDTQYF
>TRBV11-3|NA|TRBJ1-2|many
TGTGCCAGCAGCTTAACGGGGGACTATGGCTACACCTTC
CASSLTGDYGYTF
>TRBV12-3/TRBV12-4|TRBD1|TRBJ1-2|many
TGTGCCAGCTCGACAGGGGTTCGATATGGCTACACCTTC
CASSTGVRYGYTF
>TRBV28|TRBD1|TRBJ1-6|many
TGTGCCAGCAGTTCTAGACTCAGGACAGGGGGTGGGTCACCCCTCCACTTT
CASSSRLRTGGGSPLHF
>TRBV19|TRBD1|TRBJ1-1|many
TGTGCCAGTACGACAGGGAGTATCACTGAAGCTTTCTTT
CASTTGSITEAFF
>TRBV7-9|NA|TRBJ1-6|NA
TGTGCCAGCAGCTATGGCGGGACCTCGTATTCACCCCTCCACTTT
CASSYGGTSYSPLHF
>TRBV6-1|NA|TRBJ2-5|many
TGTGCCGGGGGAGGGGGGGTTCTCCAAGAGACCCAGTACTTC
CAGGGGVLQETQYF
>TRBV3-1|TRBD2|TRBJ2-4|many
TGTGCCAGCAGCCAAGCCTTGCCGCTAGCGGGAGAGGGGAACATTCAGTACTTC
CASSQALPLAGEGNIQYF
>TRBV7-9|NA|TRBJ1-2|many
TGTGCCAGCAGCGTAGGACCTGGCTACACCTTC
CASSVGPGYTF
>TRBV28|NA|TRBJ2-2|many
TGTGCCAGCACTCTAGGGGCCAGCGTTAGTATCGGGGAGCTGTTTTTT
CASTLGASVSIGELFF
>TRBV6-5|NA|TRBJ2-1|many
TGTGCCAGCAGTTACTTCGGTGACAATGAGCAGTTCTTC
CASSYFGDNEQFF
>TRBV7-2|NA|TRBJ1-6|many
TGTGCCAGCAGCCCAGCTGGCGGGGCTGACCTCCACTTT
CASSPAGGADLHF
>TRBV2|TRBD1|TRBJ1-1|medium-sized
TGTGCCAGCAGTGTGGACAGGATAAGGGCTTTCTTT
CASSVDRIRAFF
>TRBV27|TRBD1|TRBJ1-1|many
TGTGCCAGCAGTTCCCAGGGGGGGGCAAGTGAAGCTTTCTTT
CASSSQGGASEAFF
>TRBV3-1|NA|TRBJ1-2|many
TGTGCCAGCAGACCCTGGGGGGCGAACTATGGCTACACCTTC
CASRPWGANYGYTF
>TRBV12-3/TRBV12-4|NA|TRBJ1-1|many
TGTGCCAGCAGTTTAAGTCCCCAGGGCCACACTGAAGCTTTCTTT
CASSLSPQGHTEAFF
>TRBV20-1|NA|TRBJ2-5|many
TGCAGTGCTAGAGATGTCGTCGCCTCCGTGGAGACCCAGTACTTC
CSARDVVASVETQYF
>TRBV19|TRBD1|TRBJ1-4|many
TGTGCCAGTACCGAAGACAGGGGAAATGAAAAACTGTTTTTT
CASTEDRGNEKLFF
>TRBV5-1|NA|TRBJ2-3|many
TGCGCCAGCAGCTGGTATCAGAAGACAGATACGCAGTATTTT
CASSWYQKTDTQYF